This is a list of T cell receptor beta chains from one sample in a study of T cells in Graves' hyperthyroidism and ophthalmopathy. TCRdb independently ran MiXCR on the multiplex PCR reads; one entry per CDR3 protein. The data hold about 290,000 distinct CDR3 sequences, with roughly 15% observed a single time. Sequencing was carried out using blood. Receptors originate from a woman in her forties with Graves' hyperthyroidism. Both conserved end residues are part of each CDR3. Each record gives: D gene, clone size, V gene, J gene, CDR3 DNA, CDR3 protein. D genes are given only for firm matches. The size entry is marked missing in some rows and otherwise reads once, few, many or a size class.

>TRBD2|-|TRBV4-1|TRBJ2-1
TGCGCCAGCAGCCGTTTAGGACTAGCGCTACCCTACAATGAGCAGTTCTTC
CASSRLGLALPYNEQFF
>-|many|TRBV3-1|TRBJ2-3
TGTGCCAGCAGCCAAGATGGGAGCGCAGATACGCAGTATTTT
CASSQDGSADTQYF
>TRBD2|-|TRBV20-1|TRBJ2-5
TGCAGTGCTAGAGGGACTAGCGGGTCCCAAGAGACCCAGTACTTC
CSARGTSGSQETQYF
>-|many|TRBV20-1|TRBJ2-7
TGCAGTGCTGCGCCTGATGAAGAGCAGTACTTC
CSAAPDEEQYF
>-|many|TRBV5-1|TRBJ1-5
TGCGCCAGCAGATCTGAGGGGTTCCCGAATGAGCCCCAGCATTTT
CASRSEGFPNEPQHF
>TRBD2|few|TRBV5-1|TRBJ2-7
TGCGCCAGCAGGGTCGGACTAGCGGGTGAGCAGTACTTC
CASRVGLAGEQYF
>TRBD2|-|TRBV2|TRBJ2-1
TGTGCCAGCAGCTCGGGGACTAGCGGGAGTTTTCATGAGCAGTTCTTC
CASSSGTSGSFHEQFF
>-|many|TRBV18|TRBJ1-1
TGTGCCAGCTCACGGGACAAGAACACTGAAGCTTTCTTT
CASSRDKNTEAFF
>-|many|TRBV6-2/TRBV6-3|TRBJ1-6
TGTGCCAGCAGTTACCAGCTCTTCGGGCCCTTCCACTTT
CASSYQLFGPFHF
>-|many|TRBV28|TRBJ2-5
TGTGCCAGCAGCCGCATAAGTGAAGAGACCCAGTACTTC
CASSRISEETQYF
>TRBD1|many|TRBV2|TRBJ2-4
TGTGCCAGCAGTGGGACAGGGGGTACCAAAAACATTCAGTACTTC
CASSGTGGTKNIQYF
>-|many|TRBV13|TRBJ1-2
TGTGCCAGCAGCTCAAGATCTGATAACTATGGCTACACCTTC
CASSSRSDNYGYTF
>-|-|TRBV4-1|TRBJ1-2
TGCGCCAGCACCTCAGTGGTCGGTAGGGGCTATGGCTACACCTTC
CASTSVVGRGYGYTF
>TRBD2|-|TRBV6-9|TRBJ2-1
TGTGCCAGCAGTTGGCGGGAGGGCCCCAATGAGCAGTTCTTC
CASSWREGPNEQFF
>TRBD2|many|TRBV20-1|TRBJ2-5
TGCAGTGCTAGGAGGCCTAGCGGGAGCGCAGAGACCCAGTACTTC
CSARRPSGSAETQYF
>-|many|TRBV28|TRBJ2-1
TGTGCCAGTCTTCCGGGCCAAGGGGGTGAGCAGTTCTTC
CASLPGQGGEQFF
>-|many|TRBV12-3/TRBV12-4|TRBJ2-5
TGTGCCAGCAGCGAAGGGACTTTAAGGGAGACCCAGTACTTC
CASSEGTLRETQYF
>TRBD1|many|TRBV12-3/TRBV12-4|TRBJ1-1
TGTGCCAGCAGTTTCCGGGACAGGGGGATGAACACTGAAGCTTTCTTT
CASSFRDRGMNTEAFF
>-|-|TRBV6-1|TRBJ2-3
TGTGCCGCCCGGCGGGACCCAGACACAGATACGCAGTATTTT
CAARRDPDTDTQYF
>-|-|TRBV5-1|TRBJ2-1
TGCGCCAGCAGCCCCGAGGGGGGGTCGAACAATGAGCAGTTCTTC
CASSPEGGSNNEQFF
>-|-|TRBV18|TRBJ1-5
TGTGCCAGCTCACCAGAACAGAGCCAGCCCCACCATTTT
CASSPEQSQPHHF
>-|few|TRBV6-1|TRBJ1-2
TGTGCCAGCAGGGACACGAGAGGCTACACCTTC
CASRDTRGYTF
>-|-|TRBV6-8|TRBJ1-2
TGTGCCAGCAGTTACTTGGGTAGCTATGGCTACACCTTC
CASSYLGSYGYTF
>-|many|TRBV10-3|TRBJ2-5
TGTGCCATCAGCGCCTCCCGCCGGGGACCCCAAGAGACCCAGTACTTC
CAISASRRGPQETQYF
>-|many|TRBV6-1|TRBJ2-1
TGTGCCAGCAGTCAAGGGCAGACTATCCTCTCCTACAATGAGCAGTTCTTC
CASSQGQTILSYNEQFF
>-|many|TRBV28|TRBJ2-3
TGTGCCAGCAGTTTAGAAAGTCCACAGGGCGATACGCAGTATTTT
CASSLESPQGDTQYF
>-|many|TRBV2|TRBJ2-7
TGTGCCAGCAGCCGCAGGGACTCCTACGAGCAGTACTTC
CASSRRDSYEQYF
>TRBD1|-|TRBV5-6|TRBJ1-1
TGTGCCAGCAGCTCTAGGGGGCCCGTGAACACTGAAGCTTTCTTT
CASSSRGPVNTEAFF
>-|few|TRBV5-1|TRBJ2-4
TGCGCCAGCAGCCTGGACAGAATACTAGCCAAAAACATTCAGTACTTC
CASSLDRILAKNIQYF
>TRBD2|-|TRBV6-2/TRBV6-3|TRBJ2-1
TGTGCCAGCAGTTTTCGGACTAGGCATGAGCAGTTCTTC
CASSFRTRHEQFF
>-|few|TRBV3-1|TRBJ2-6
TGTGCCAGCAGCCAAAACCGCGACTCTGGGGCCAACGTCCTGACTTTC
CASSQNRDSGANVLTF
>-|-|TRBV19|TRBJ2-5
TGTGCCGAAACTTGGGGGGGGCCAGAGACCCAGTACTTC
CAETWGGPETQYF
>-|many|TRBV3-1|TRBJ1-3
TGTGCCAGCAGCCAAGTCCGGAACTCTGGAAACACCATATATTTT
CASSQVRNSGNTIYF
>-|-|TRBV28|TRBJ2-7
TGTGCCAGCAGTTTGGGCGAAACCTACGAGCAGTACTTC
CASSLGETYEQYF
>-|-|TRBV7-8|TRBJ2-2
TGTGCCAGCAGCTTAGCCCAGCGGGCTATGAACACCGGGGAGCTGTTTTTT
CASSLAQRAMNTGELFF
>TRBD1|many|TRBV6-6|TRBJ2-7
TGTGCCAGCAGTTACCTTGAGACAGGGTACGAGCAGTACTTC
CASSYLETGYEQYF
>TRBD1|-|TRBV6-6|TRBJ1-3
TGTGCCAGCAGTTACTCTTCTCTGGACAGGCCTTACTCTGGAAACACCATATATTTT
CASSYSSLDRPYSGNTIYF
>-|-|TRBV3-1|TRBJ1-2
TGTGCCAGCAGCCAATCCGGGACACGGCAGGGCTACACCTTC
CASSQSGTRQGYTF
>-|few|TRBV6-1|TRBJ1-4
TGTGCCAGCAGTCAACACCGGGAAAAACTGTTTTTT
CASSQHREKLFF
>-|many|TRBV19|TRBJ1-2
TGTGCCAGTAGTATCCGGACAGCGTTTAACTATGGCTACACCTTC
CASSIRTAFNYGYTF
>TRBD2|many|TRBV20-1|TRBJ2-1
TGCAGTGCTAGAGTTAGCGGGAGGGCCCATGAGCAGTTCTTC
CSARVSGRAHEQFF
>-|few|TRBV9|TRBJ2-5
TGTGCCAGCAGCGTAGCCCACGGGGAGACCCAGTACTTC
CASSVAHGETQYF
>TRBD1|many|TRBV7-9|TRBJ1-4
TGTGCCAGCAGCACGGACAGGGGGCGGGCTAATGAAAAACTGTTTTTT
CASSTDRGRANEKLFF
>-|many|TRBV6-1|TRBJ1-1
TGTGCCAGCAGCCGCCAGGACAGTCTGAACACTGAAGCTTTCTTT
CASSRQDSLNTEAFF
>TRBD2|many|TRBV6-1|TRBJ2-7
TGTGCCAGCACCCGGTCGACTAGCGGGAACTACGAGCAGTACTTC
CASTRSTSGNYEQYF
>-|many|TRBV27|TRBJ2-1
TGTGCCAGCCGCCGCACAGGGCCCTACAATGAGCAGTTCTTC
CASRRTGPYNEQFF